Shown below are 19 T cell receptor beta chains from a single sample sequenced in a study of T cell responses to AZD1222 COVID-19 vaccine. The method was immunoSEQ multiplex PCR; TCRdb's version includes in-frame clones alone and lacks a portion of them. This table holds under 30,000 clones, about 88% found once. The starting material was peripheral blood, obtained 28 days after the second AZD1222 dose. All receptors come from an adult who received the AZD1222 COVID-19 vaccine.

The rearrangement links TRBV19 to TRBJ1-5; D not resolved. This CDR3 contains 17 residues. The V gene lost 0 bases and the J gene lost 0 bases, with 12 bases spanning the gap. Germline CDR1 is LNHDA and CDR2 is SQIVND (reference sequence). The CDR3 DNA sequence: TGTGCCAGTAGTATAGATCCGGGCAGCTATAGCAATCAGCCCCAGCATTTT. Translating gives CASSIDPGSYSNQPQHF.

This clone was detected only once. The chain combines TRBV6-5 with TRBJ2-7; 8 bases are a match to TRBD2. The CDR3 covers 16 residues. With V trimmed by 0 bases and J by 3 bases, 7 bases remained unmatched. Germline V gene lookup returns CDR1 MNHEY and CDR2 SVGAGI. CDR3 sequence: CASSYSGVAGIYEQYF. CDR3 in DNA: TGTGCCAGCAGTTACTCCGGGGTAGCGGGAATCTACGAGCAGTACTTC.

The V and J genes are TRBV7-8 and TRBJ2-5; D not certain. The CDR3 is 11 residues long. V lost 8 bases to trimming and J lost 4 bases, with 8 bases between them. Germline V gives CDR1 SGHVS, CDR2 FQNEAQ. The CDR3: CASGSGETQYF. The CDR3 nucleotides read TGTGCCAGCGGGTCAGGAGAGACCCAGTACTTC.

The chain links TRBV28 to TRBJ2-4, with 11 bases aligning to TRBD2. CDR1 is MDHEN, CDR2 SYDVKM, per germline. This CDR3 comprises 18 residues. V lost 2 bases and J lost 0; bases outside the gene matches: 6. The CDR3 coding sequence is TGTGCCAGCAGTTTAGTTAGCGGGAGGGCCCGAGCCAAAAACATTCAGTACTTC. This sequence encodes CASSLVSGRARAKNIQYF. The full variable domain, its missing parts supplied by reference TRBV28 and TRBJ2-4, is DVKVTQSSRYLVKRTGEKVFLECVQDMDHENMFWYRQDPGLGLRLIYFSYDVKMKEKGDIPEGYSVSREKKERFSLILESASTNQTSMYLCASSLVSGRARAKNIQYFGAGTRLSVL.

The chain recombines TRBV5-1 with TRBJ2-1; D gene uncertain. CDR1 is SGHRS, CDR2 YFSETQ, per germline. CDR3 size: 13 residues. V lost 1 base and J lost 8, with 10 bases in between. The CDR3 DNA reads as TGCGCCAGCAGCTTGAGCCGGCCTCATGAGCAGTTCTTC. Translating it yields CASSLSRPHEQFF.

The chain recombines TRBV28 with TRBJ2-5; D uncertain. There are 12 residues in the CDR3. Trimming took 7 bases from V and 7 from J, leaving 13 bases between them. The germline V gene encodes CDR1 MDHEN and CDR2 SYDVKM. The CDR3 is CASTPPRGTQYF. As DNA, the CDR3 is TGTGCCAGCACTCCCCCTCGAGGGACCCAGTACTTC.

The chain links TRBV20-1 to TRBJ2-7; D not certain. Trimming took 0 bases from V and 3 from J, leaving 3 bases between them. CDR3 length: 11 residues. Germline-derived CDR1 and CDR2 are DFQATT and SNEGSKA (reference sequence). The CDR3 reads CSARDIYEQYF. CDR3 in DNA: TGCAGTGCTAGAGATATCTACGAGCAGTACTTC.

The chain has TRBV5-1 and TRBJ2-3; tentatively, D is TRBD2 (6 bases). The CDR3 has 16 amino acids. V was clipped by 4 bases and J by 2 bases, with 17 bases between them. Per germline, CDR1 SGHRS and CDR2 YFSETQ. CDR3 coding DNA: TGCGCCAGCAGCCCACTTGGGTGGGGGGACACAGATACGCAGTATTTT. Amino acids: CASSPLGWGDTDTQYF.

This chain joins TRBV29-1 and TRBJ1-2; possibly TRBD1 for D (5 bases). V gave up 2 bases and J gave up 0 bases, with 10 bases separating them. The germline V gene encodes CDR1 SQVTM and CDR2 ANQGSEA. The CDR3 loop spans 14 amino acids. This CDR3 reads CSVEYWGANYGYTF. The CDR3 DNA is TGCAGCGTTGAATACTGGGGGGCTAACTATGGCTACACCTTC. Based on the CDR3 plus reference TRBV29-1 and TRBJ1-2, the full variable domain is SAVISQKPSRDICQRGTSLTIQCQVDSQVTMMFWYRQQPGQSLTLIATANQGSEATYESGFVIDKFPISRPNLTFSTLTVSNMSPEDSSIYLCSVEYWGANYGYTFGSGTRLTVV.

The rearrangement uses TRBV6-5 and TRBJ2-2; 7 bases are a match to TRBD2. J lost 6 bases, V lost 2 bases, and 3 bases had no gene match. Germline V gene data show CDR1 as MNHEY and CDR2 as SVGAGI. The CDR3 contains 14 residues. The CDR3 loop reads CASSYVTSAGELFF. The DNA for the CDR3 is TGTGCCAGCAGTTACGTAACTAGCGCCGGGGAGCTGTTTTTT.

The rearrangement joins TRBV3-1 (or the pseudogene TRBV3-2) to TRBJ2-3, with a weak D call TRBD2 (5 bases). Germline lookup yields CDR1 LGHDT and CDR2 YNNKEL (reference sequence). The CDR3 loop spans 13 amino acids. With 7 bases removed from V and 5 bases from J, the gap between germline ends came to 13 bases. This CDR3 is CASTPSGLDTQYF. The CDR3 DNA follows: TGTGCCAGCACCCCGAGCGGCTTAGATACGCAGTATTTT.

This clone was found once. The chain is built from TRBV30 and TRBJ1-1; 7 bases map to TRBD1. Germline V lookup: CDR1 GTSNPN, CDR2 SVGIG (reference sequence). The CDR3 has 10 residues. The V segment lost 8 bases and the J segment 10 bases; nucleotides outside the gene matches: 7. The DNA for the CDR3 is TGTGCCGGAACTCAGGGGGGAGCTTTCTTT. Translating it yields CAGTQGGAFF.

The V and J genes are TRBV5-4 and TRBJ1-6; tentative D call: TRBD1 (5 bases). The germline gives CDR1 SGHNT, CDR2 YYREEE (reference sequence). V lost 2 bases and J lost 10, with 13 bases in between. This CDR3 is 14 amino acids long. CDR3 loop: CASSLPGLESPLHF. DNA of the CDR3: TGTGCCAGCAGCTTACCAGGGTTAGAATCACCCCTCCACTTT.

The V gene is TRBV18, the J gene TRBJ2-1; D possibly uses TRBD1 or TRBD2 (8 bases each). Trimming took off 3 bases at V and 3 bases at J, with 24 bases between the two ends. CDR3 length equals 19 residues. Per germline, CDR1 KGHSH and CDR2 LQKENI. The CDR3 loop reads CASSPGTGQGTRGYNEQFF. DNA of the CDR3: TGTGCCAGCTCACCTGGGACAGGCCAGGGGACTAGAGGCTACAATGAGCAGTTCTTC.

This chain uses TRBV3-1 (or the pseudogene TRBV3-2) with TRBJ1-2; 9 bases fit TRBD1. V dropped 4 bases and J dropped 8; count of bases not matched to a gene: 5. CDR3 length: 13 amino acids. From germline, CDR1 is LGHDT and CDR2 YNNKEL (reference sequence). The CDR3 nucleotides are TGTGCCAGCAGCCTCGACAGGGGGATCGGCTACACCTTC. This codes for CASSLDRGIGYTF.

The chain employs TRBV15 and TRBJ2-7; either TRBD1 or TRBD2 may supply D (6 bases each). The CDR3 covers 15 residues. CDR1 is LNHNV and CDR2 is YYDKDF in the germline V gene (reference sequence). V lost 1 base and J lost 2, with 12 bases in between. The DNA for the CDR3 is TGTGCCACCAGCAGAGCTCCGGGGGCCCCCTACGAGCAGTACTTC. Translation gives CATSRAPGAPYEQYF.

V and J are TRBV28 and TRBJ2-6; 7 nucleotides align to TRBD1. V lost 6 bases to trimming and J lost 4 bases; unmatched junction nucleotides: 12. This CDR3 comprises 17 residues. Germline V lookup: CDR1 MDHEN, CDR2 SYDVKM. The CDR3 protein is CASRRGTASSGANVLTF. The CDR3 DNA reads as TGTGCCAGCAGACGAGGGACAGCGTCTTCCGGGGCCAACGTCCTGACTTTC.

The chain links TRBV19 to TRBJ2-6, with D perhaps matching TRBD1 (5 bases). V was pared by 5 bases and J by 16 bases, with 18 bases between. The CDR3 has 13 amino acids. Germline CDR1 LNHDA, CDR2 SQIVND (reference sequence). The CDR3 region has the DNA TGTGCCAGTAGTTCTTCCAGGGCCCTTAAGCTGACTTTC. Its translation: CASSSSRALKLTF.

The V gene is TRBV5-1, the J gene TRBJ2-6; D not resolved. This CDR3 has 15 amino acids. Trimming shortened V by 1 base and J by 1 base, and 6 bases separated the two germline ends. Germline-derived CDR1 and CDR2 are SGHRS and YFSETQ. CDR3 sequence reads: CASSLLGSGANVLTF. CDR3 in DNA: TGCGCCAGCAGCTTGTTGGGGTCTGGGGCCAACGTCCTGACTTTC.